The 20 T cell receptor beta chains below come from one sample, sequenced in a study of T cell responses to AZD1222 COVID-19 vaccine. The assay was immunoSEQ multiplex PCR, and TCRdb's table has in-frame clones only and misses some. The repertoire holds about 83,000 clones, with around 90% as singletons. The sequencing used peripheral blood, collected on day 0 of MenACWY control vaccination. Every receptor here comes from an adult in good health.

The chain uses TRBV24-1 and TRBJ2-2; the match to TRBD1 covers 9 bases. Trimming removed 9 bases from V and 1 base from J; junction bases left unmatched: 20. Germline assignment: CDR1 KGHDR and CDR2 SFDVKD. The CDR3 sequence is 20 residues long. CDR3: CATQQTGGPAGQRNTGELFF. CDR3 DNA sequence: TGTGCCACCCAGCAAACAGGGGGCCCTGCCGGGCAACGGAACACCGGGGAGCTGTTTTTT.

Here the CDR3 DNA reads TGTGCCAGCAGTGGCGGAAACTACGAGCAGTACTTC. Amino acid sequence: CASSGGNYEQYF. This chain uses TRBV28 with TRBJ2-7; D is unresolved. The V and J ends lost 5 bases and 3 bases respectively, with 8 bases between them. This CDR3 is 12 amino acids long. Germline V gene lookup returns CDR1 MDHEN and CDR2 SYDVKM.

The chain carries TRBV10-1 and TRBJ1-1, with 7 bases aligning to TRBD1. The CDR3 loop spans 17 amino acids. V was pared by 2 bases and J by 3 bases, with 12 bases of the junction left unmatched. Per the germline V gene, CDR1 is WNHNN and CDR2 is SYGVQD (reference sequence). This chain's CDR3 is CASSEGRQGGFYTEAFF. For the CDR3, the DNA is TGCGCCAGCAGTGAGGGGAGGCAGGGGGGGTTCTACACTGAAGCTTTCTTT.

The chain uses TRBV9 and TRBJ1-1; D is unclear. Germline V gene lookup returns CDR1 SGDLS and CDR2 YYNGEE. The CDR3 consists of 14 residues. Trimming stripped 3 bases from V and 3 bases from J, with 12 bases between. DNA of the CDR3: TGTGCCAGCAGCGCCGGCTTGTTGGACACTGAAGCTTTCTTT. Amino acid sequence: CASSAGLLDTEAFF.

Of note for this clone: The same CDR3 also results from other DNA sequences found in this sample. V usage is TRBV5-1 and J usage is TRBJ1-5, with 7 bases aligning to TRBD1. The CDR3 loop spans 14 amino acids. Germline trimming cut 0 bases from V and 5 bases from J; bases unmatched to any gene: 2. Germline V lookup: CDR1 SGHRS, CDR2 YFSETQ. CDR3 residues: CASSLGQGDQPQHF. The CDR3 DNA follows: TGCGCCAGCAGCTTGGGACAGGGAGATCAGCCCCAGCATTTT.

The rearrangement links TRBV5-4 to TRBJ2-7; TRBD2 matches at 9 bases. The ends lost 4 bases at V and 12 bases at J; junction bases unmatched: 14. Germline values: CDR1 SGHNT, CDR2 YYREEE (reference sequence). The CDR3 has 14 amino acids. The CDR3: CASSPAPASGNTYF. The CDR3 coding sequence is TGTGCCAGCAGCCCGGCCCCTGCTAGCGGGAACACGTACTTC.

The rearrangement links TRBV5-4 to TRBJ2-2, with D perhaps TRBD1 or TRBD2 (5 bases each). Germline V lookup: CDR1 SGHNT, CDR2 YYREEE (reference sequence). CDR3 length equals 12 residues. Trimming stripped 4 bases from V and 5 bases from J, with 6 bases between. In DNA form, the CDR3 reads TGTGCCAGCAGCGGGGGTACCGGGGAGCTGTTTTTT. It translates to CASSGGTGELFF.

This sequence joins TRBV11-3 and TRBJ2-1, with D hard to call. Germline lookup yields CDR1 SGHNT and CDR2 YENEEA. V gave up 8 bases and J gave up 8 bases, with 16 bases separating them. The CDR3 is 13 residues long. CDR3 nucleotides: TGTGCCAGCCGTAAATCTGCTGGCCATGAGCAGTTCTTC. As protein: CASRKSAGHEQFF.

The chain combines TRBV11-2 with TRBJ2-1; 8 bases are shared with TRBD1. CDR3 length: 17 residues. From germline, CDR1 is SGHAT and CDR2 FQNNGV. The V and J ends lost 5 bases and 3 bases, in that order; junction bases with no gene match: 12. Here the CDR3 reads CASSHLTGQGYYNEQFF. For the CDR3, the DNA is TGTGCCAGCAGCCATTTGACCGGACAGGGATACTACAATGAGCAGTTCTTC.

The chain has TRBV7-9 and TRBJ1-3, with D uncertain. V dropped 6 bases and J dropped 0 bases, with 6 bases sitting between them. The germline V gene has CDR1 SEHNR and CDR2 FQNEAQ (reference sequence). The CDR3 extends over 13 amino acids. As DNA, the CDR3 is TGTGCCAGCAGAGGGAGCTCTGGAAACACCATATATTTT. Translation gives CASRGSSGNTIYF.

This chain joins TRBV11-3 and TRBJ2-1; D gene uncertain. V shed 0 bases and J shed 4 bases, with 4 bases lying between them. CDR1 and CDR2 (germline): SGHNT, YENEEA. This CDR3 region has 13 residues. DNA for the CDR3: TGTGCCAGCAGCTTAGATGGGTACAATGAGCAGTTCTTC. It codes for CASSLDGYNEQFF.

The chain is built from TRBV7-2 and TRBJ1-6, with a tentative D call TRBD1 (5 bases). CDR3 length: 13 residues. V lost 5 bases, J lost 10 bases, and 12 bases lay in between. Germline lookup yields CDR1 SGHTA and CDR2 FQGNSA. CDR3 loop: CASSGGEASPLHF. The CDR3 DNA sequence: TGTGCCAGCAGCGGAGGGGAAGCCTCACCCCTCCACTTT.

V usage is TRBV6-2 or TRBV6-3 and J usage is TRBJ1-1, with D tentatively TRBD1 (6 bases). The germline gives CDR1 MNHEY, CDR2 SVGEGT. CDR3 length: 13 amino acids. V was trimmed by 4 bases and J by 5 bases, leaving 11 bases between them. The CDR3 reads CASSWGTLTEAFF. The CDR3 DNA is TGTGCCAGCAGTTGGGGGACATTAACTGAAGCTTTCTTT.

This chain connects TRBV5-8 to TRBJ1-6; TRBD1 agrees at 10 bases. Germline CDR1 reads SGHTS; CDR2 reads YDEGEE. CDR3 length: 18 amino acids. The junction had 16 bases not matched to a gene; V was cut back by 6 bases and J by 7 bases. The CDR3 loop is CASIPPGQGMIRNSPLHF. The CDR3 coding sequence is TGTGCCAGCATCCCACCGGGACAGGGGATGATTAGGAATTCACCCCTCCACTTT.

The CDR3 region has the DNA TGTGCCAGCAGCGTTCAGGGGGAGACTGGAAACACCATATATTTT. Residues: CASSVQGETGNTIYF. V and J are TRBV9 and TRBJ1-3, with 7 bases fitting TRBD1. J lost 2 bases, V lost 2 bases, and 4 bases had no gene match. CDR1 and CDR2 from the germline V gene are SGDLS and YYNGEE. This CDR3 is built from 15 residues.

CDR3 DNA sequence: TGTGCCAGTAGTATTGCTTCAGGGGGAACTGGGTCGGTCGATGAGCAGTTCTTC. Residues: CASSIASGGTGSVDEQFF. The chain carries TRBV19 and TRBJ2-1; 7 bases are a match to TRBD1. J lost 8 bases, V lost 3 bases, and 19 bases had no gene match. Per germline, CDR1 LNHDA and CDR2 SQIVND (reference sequence). This CDR3 is built from 18 residues.

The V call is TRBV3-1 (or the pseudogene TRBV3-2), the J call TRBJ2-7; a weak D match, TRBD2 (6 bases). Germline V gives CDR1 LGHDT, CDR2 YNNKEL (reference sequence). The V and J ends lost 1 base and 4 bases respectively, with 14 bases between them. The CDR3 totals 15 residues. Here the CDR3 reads CASSQVTGREYEQYF. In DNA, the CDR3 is TGTGCCAGCAGCCAAGTCACCGGGAGAGAGTACGAGCAGTACTTC.

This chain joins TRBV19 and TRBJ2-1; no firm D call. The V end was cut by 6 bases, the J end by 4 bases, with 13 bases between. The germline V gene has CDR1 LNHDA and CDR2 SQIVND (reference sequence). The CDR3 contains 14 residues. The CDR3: CASRKAQVYNEQFF. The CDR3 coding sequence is TGTGCCAGTAGGAAAGCGCAGGTGTACAATGAGCAGTTCTTC.

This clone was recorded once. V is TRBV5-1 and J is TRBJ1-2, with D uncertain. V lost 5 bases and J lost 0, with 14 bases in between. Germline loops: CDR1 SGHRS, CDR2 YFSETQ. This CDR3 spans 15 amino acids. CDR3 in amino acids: CASRENLLSNYGYTF. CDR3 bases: TGCGCCAGCAGGGAGAACCTTCTATCTAACTATGGCTACACCTTC.

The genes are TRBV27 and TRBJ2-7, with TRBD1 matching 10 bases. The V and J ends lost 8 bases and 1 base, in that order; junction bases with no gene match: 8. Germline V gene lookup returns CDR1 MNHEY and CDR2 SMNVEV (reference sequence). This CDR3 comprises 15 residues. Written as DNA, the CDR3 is TGTGCCAGCGAAATTAAGGGACAGGGGTCCTACGAGCAGTACTTC. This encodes CASEIKGQGSYEQYF.